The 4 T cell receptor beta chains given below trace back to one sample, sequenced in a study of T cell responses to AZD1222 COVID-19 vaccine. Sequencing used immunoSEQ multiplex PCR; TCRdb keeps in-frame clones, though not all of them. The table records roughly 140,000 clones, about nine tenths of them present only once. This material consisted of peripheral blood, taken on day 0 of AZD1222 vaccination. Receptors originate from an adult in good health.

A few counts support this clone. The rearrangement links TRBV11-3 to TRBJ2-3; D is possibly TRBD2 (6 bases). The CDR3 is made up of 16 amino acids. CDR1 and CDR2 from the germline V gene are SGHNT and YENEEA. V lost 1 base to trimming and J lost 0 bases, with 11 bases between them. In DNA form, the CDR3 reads TGTGCCAGCAGCTTAGGGGATAGCGGTAGCACAGATACGCAGTATTTT. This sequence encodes CASSLGDSGSTDTQYF.

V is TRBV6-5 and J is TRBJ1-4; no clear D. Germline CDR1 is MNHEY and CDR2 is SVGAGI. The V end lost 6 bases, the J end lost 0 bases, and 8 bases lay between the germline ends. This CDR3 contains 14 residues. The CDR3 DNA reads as TGTGCCAGCAGACGCCTAGCAACTAATGAAAAACTGTTTTTT. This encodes CASRRLATNEKLFF.

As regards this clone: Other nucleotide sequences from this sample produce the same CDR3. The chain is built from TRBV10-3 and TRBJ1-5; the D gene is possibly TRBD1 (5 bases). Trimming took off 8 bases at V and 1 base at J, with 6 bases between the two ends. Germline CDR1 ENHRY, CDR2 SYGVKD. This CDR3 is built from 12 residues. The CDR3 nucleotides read TGTGCCATCGGGGACAGCAATCAGCCCCAGCATTTT. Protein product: CAIGDSNQPQHF.

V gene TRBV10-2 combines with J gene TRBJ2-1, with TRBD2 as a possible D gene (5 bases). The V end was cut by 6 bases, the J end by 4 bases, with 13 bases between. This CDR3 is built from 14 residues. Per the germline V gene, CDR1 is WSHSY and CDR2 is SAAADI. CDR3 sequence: CASREDLRYNEQFF. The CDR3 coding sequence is TGCGCCAGCAGGGAGGACCTGCGATACAATGAGCAGTTCTTC.